This T cell receptor (beta chain) was profiled in a study of blood T cell repertoires in COVID-19. The overall study: The study drew acute and convalescent COVID-19 samples from the United States, Italy and Spain. Sample material is recorded as cDNA or gDNA derived from T cells, B-cell-depleted T cells, or PBMCs.

CDR1 MNHEY and CDR2 SMNVEV come from the germline V gene (reference sequence). V was cut by 2 bases and J by 6 bases, with 7 bases left in between. The CDR3 contains 13 residues. In the original processing: The authors estimated nucleated cell counts from reference gene primer amplification. The repertoire was sequenced with immunoSEQ multiplex PCR; TCRdb's copy has only in-frame clones and lacks some. V and J calls and clone size are copied from that table; D and trimming were computed from the DNA. The profile shows about 140,000 clones, roughly 82% of them singletons. The source is a man older than 75 with acute or convalescent COVID-19. The sample comprised peripheral blood. This chain uses TRBV27 with TRBJ2-2; D is undetermined. DNA of the CDR3: TGTGCCAGCAGTTTACGTCTATCCGGGGAGCTGTTTTTT. Protein product: CASSLRLSGELFF.